These 28 T cell receptor beta chains came from one sample sequenced in a study of cytomegalovirus exposure and HLA in healthy donors. Use of 60 Vbeta and 13 Jbeta primers characterized the PCR. Data came from immunoSEQ multiplex PCR; TCRdb stores just in-frame clones and leaves some out. The profile shows some 140,000 clones, around 75% of them singletons. The source material was PBMCs. All receptors come from a man in his forties or fifties in good health and CMV-seronegative.

The chain is built from TRBV6-1 and TRBJ2-5; 7 bases fit TRBD1. CDR3 length equals 13 residues. Germline trimming cut 7 bases from V and 2 bases from J; bases unmatched to any gene: 4. The germline V gene has CDR1 MNHNS and CDR2 SASEGT. CDR3 amino acids: CASTEQGQETQYF. CDR3 bases: TGTGCCAGCACAGAACAGGGGCAAGAGACCCAGTACTTC.

The V call is TRBV7-2, the J call TRBJ2-3; D unclear. The CDR3 consists of 16 residues. Germline lookup yields CDR1 SGHTA and CDR2 FQGNSA. V lost 4 bases, J lost 1 base, and 15 bases lay in between. CDR3: CASSSEWLGGTDTQYF. The CDR3 DNA reads as TGTGCCAGCAGCTCAGAATGGCTAGGAGGCACAGATACGCAGTATTTT.

This clone was detected a few times. The chain joins TRBV6-1 to TRBJ2-7, with D perhaps matching TRBD1 (5 bases). Deletions cut 2 bases from V and 1 base from J, with 12 bases between. Germline CDR1 reads MNHNS; CDR2 reads SASEGT. The CDR3 length is 15 residues. CDR3 in amino acids: CASSEWVGASYEQYF. The CDR3 DNA reads as TGTGCCAGCAGTGAATGGGTAGGGGCATCCTACGAGCAGTACTTC.

The rearrangement uses TRBV30 and TRBJ1-4; perhaps TRBD1 as D (5 bases). Germline V gives CDR1 GTSNPN, CDR2 SVGIG (reference sequence). Trimming took 0 bases from V and 14 from J, leaving 16 bases between them. This CDR3 spans 13 amino acids. CDR3 sequence reads: CAWSVHGQGRLFF. CDR3 nucleotides: TGTGCCTGGAGTGTACATGGGCAGGGTCGTCTGTTTTTT.

This rearrangement joins TRBV6-1 to TRBJ1-2, with TRBD1 as a possible D gene (5 bases). The V end was cut by 1 base, the J end by 2 bases, with 11 bases between. The germline CDR1 and CDR2 sequences are MNHNS and SASEGT. This CDR3 has 15 residues. The CDR3 bases are TGTGCCAGCAGTGAAGGTAGCGGGGCAAACTATGGCTACACCTTC. It is translated as CASSEGSGANYGYTF.

The chain links TRBV5-5 to TRBJ1-1; no clear D. This CDR3 contains 14 residues. The V end lost 5 bases, the J end lost 1 base, and 12 bases lay between the germline ends. Germline values: CDR1 SGHKS, CDR2 YYEKEE (reference sequence). DNA for the CDR3: TGTGCCAGCAGAAGAGGAAATCAGAACACTGAAGCTTTCTTT. As protein: CASRRGNQNTEAFF. Together with reference TRBV5-5 and TRBJ1-1, the CDR3 gives the full variable domain: DAGVTQSPTHLIKTRGQQVTLRCSPISGHKSVSWYQQVLGQGPQFIFQYYEKEERGRGNFPDRFSARQFPNYSSELNVNALLLGDSALYLCASRRGNQNTEAFFGQGTRLTVV.

The chain links TRBV19 to TRBJ2-5; D might be TRBD1 (6 bases). V gave up 6 bases and J gave up 4 bases, with 18 bases separating them. The CDR3 spans 15 residues. Germline CDR1 and CDR2: LNHDA and SQIVND (reference sequence). As DNA, the CDR3 is TGTGCCAGTAGCACTAGTGACAGGCAGAGAGAGACCCAGTACTTC. This sequence encodes CASSTSDRQRETQYF.

This CDR3 reads CASSQGWSPLHF. The CDR3, as DNA: TGTGCCAGCAGCCAGGGTTGGTCACCCCTCCACTTT. The chain carries TRBV27 and TRBJ1-6; possibly TRBD1 for D (5 bases). Germline loops: CDR1 MNHEY, CDR2 SMNVEV (reference sequence). There are 12 residues in the CDR3. Deletions cut 6 bases from V and 10 bases from J, with 10 bases between.

V gene TRBV19 combines with J gene TRBJ2-7; possibly TRBD1 for D (5 bases). Between the trimmed V and J ends, which lost 4 bases and 6 bases, there was a span of 13 bases. Looked up from germline, CDR1 is LNHDA and CDR2 is SQIVND (reference sequence). CDR3 size: 13 residues. In DNA, the CDR3 is TGTGCCAGTAGTACCGGACAATCAGGCGAGCAGTACTTC. This gives the protein CASSTGQSGEQYF.

This clone appeared a single time. J is TRBJ2-7 and V is TRBV7-9, with 12 bases identical to TRBD2. This CDR3 region has 16 residues. The J segment lost 7 bases and the V segment lost 4 bases, leaving 11 bases of the junction unmatched. Germline CDR1 is SEHNR and CDR2 is FQNEAQ (reference sequence). The CDR3 sequence is CASSSRLAGAAGEQYF. The CDR3 DNA is TGTGCCAGCAGCTCCAGACTAGCGGGGGCGGCGGGGGAGCAGTACTTC. Full variable domain (outside the CDR3, taken from reference TRBV7-9 and TRBJ2-7): DTGVSQNPRHKITKRGQNVTFRCDPISEHNRLYWYRQTLGQGPEFLTYFQNEAQLEKSRLLSDRFSAERPKGSFSTLEIQRTEQGDSAMYLCASSSRLAGAAGEQYFGPGTRLTVT.

This sequence joins TRBV4-1 and TRBJ1-4, with 10 bases that match TRBD1. Trimming at V came to 3 bases and at J to 5 bases, leaving 6 bases not matched to a gene. The CDR3 runs to 16 residues. CDR1 is MGHRA, CDR2 YSYEKL, per germline. In nucleotides, the CDR3 is TGCGCCAGCAGCCACGACCGACAGGGGGCAAATGAAAAACTGTTTTTT. Its protein is CASSHDRQGANEKLFF.

In nucleotides, the CDR3 is TGCAGCGTTGGCAGGGCGGCTTTCTTT. Translated: CSVGRAAFF. The chain links TRBV29-1 to TRBJ1-1, with a weak D call TRBD1 (5 bases). V dropped 4 bases and J dropped 11 bases, with 8 bases sitting between them. Germline V gives CDR1 SQVTM, CDR2 ANQGSEA. The CDR3 contains 9 residues.

V and J are TRBV4-3 and TRBJ2-7, with 11 bases matching TRBD1. The trim removed 0 bases at V and 7 bases at J, leaving 8 bases unmatched. Looked up from germline, CDR1 is LGHNA and CDR2 is YSLEER. The CDR3 contains 16 residues. CDR3 region: CASSQEVGQGAGEQYF. In DNA form, the CDR3 reads TGCGCCAGCAGCCAAGAGGTAGGACAGGGGGCGGGAGAGCAGTACTTC.

In this sample, this clone turned up once. The J gene is TRBJ2-5, the V gene TRBV4-3, with 11 bases fitting TRBD1. Germline V gene lookup returns CDR1 LGHNA and CDR2 YSLEER. V lost 4 bases, J lost 5 bases, and 6 bases stayed unmatched. The CDR3 has 15 residues. The CDR3 loop reads CASSPGTGGAETQYF. In DNA form, the CDR3 reads TGCGCCAGCAGCCCCGGGACAGGGGGTGCGGAGACCCAGTACTTC.

CDR3 sequence: CASSEAMGLWAGELFF. DNA of the CDR3: TGTGCCAGCAGTGAAGCAATGGGACTATGGGCCGGGGAGCTGTTTTTT. The V gene is TRBV6-1, the J gene TRBJ2-2; the match to TRBD2 covers 7 bases. This CDR3 contains 16 residues. The germline gives CDR1 MNHNS, CDR2 SASEGT. V lost 0 bases to trimming and J lost 6 bases; unmatched junction nucleotides: 7.

This clone appeared a single time. V gene TRBV29-1 combines with J gene TRBJ2-3; maybe TRBD2 (5 bases). Germline V gene lookup returns CDR1 SQVTM and CDR2 ANQGSEA. The V end lost 6 bases, the J end lost 9 bases, and 19 bases lay between the germline ends. This CDR3 is 13 amino acids long. CDR3: CSVYTGNYPTQYF. Here the CDR3 DNA reads TGCAGCGTCTATACCGGGAATTACCCCACGCAGTATTTT.

V is TRBV18 and J is TRBJ2-2; TRBD2 aligns across 9 bases. The CDR3 extends over 15 amino acids. Trimming took 11 bases from V and 7 from J; bases not matched to a gene: 14. Germline lookup yields CDR1 KGHSH and CDR2 LQKENI. CDR3 protein: CASSGLALPDGELFF. CDR3 sequence (DNA): TGTGCCTCTTCCGGACTAGCGCTACCCGACGGGGAGCTGTTTTTT.

The genes are TRBV6-5 and TRBJ1-1; D may be TRBD1 (5 bases). The CDR3 sequence is 13 residues long. CDR1 is MNHEY, CDR2 SVGAGI, per germline. Trimming removed 6 bases at V and 3 bases at J, with 11 bases between. CDR3 bases: TGTGCCAGCAGCCATTTACAGGACACTGAAGCTTTCTTT. As protein: CASSHLQDTEAFF.

The chain's CDR3 is CASSEDREGGYTF. The CDR3 coding sequence is TGTGCCAGCAGTGAAGACAGGGAGGGTGGCTACACCTTC. The rearrangement links TRBV2 to TRBJ1-2, with D possibly TRBD1 on 6 matching bases. CDR3 length: 13 residues. CDR1 is SNHLY, CDR2 FYNNEI, per germline. V was shortened by 1 base and J by 7 bases, with 10 bases between the two germline ends.

CDR3 in amino acids: CASSWRGGYSNQPQHF. CDR3 bases: TGTGCCAGCAGCTGGAGGGGGGGGTATAGCAATCAGCCCCAGCATTTT. This chain joins TRBV7-2 and TRBJ1-5, with D tentatively TRBD1 (6 bases). The CDR3 runs 16 residues. Germline CDR1 SGHTA, CDR2 FQGNSA. Trimming stripped 4 bases from V and 0 bases from J, with 13 bases between.

The rearrangement uses TRBV7-2 and TRBJ2-1; 9 bases are shared with TRBD2. J gave up 4 bases and V 5 bases, and 9 bases lay outside the gene matches. The length of the CDR3 is 16 residues. Germline lookup yields CDR1 SGHTA and CDR2 FQGNSA. The CDR3 nucleotides read TGTGCCAGCAGCCAGGGGCTTAGCGGGAGTTACAATGAGCAGTTCTTC. It yields the protein CASSQGLSGSYNEQFF.

V and J are TRBV11-2 and TRBJ2-7; no clear D. CDR1 and CDR2 from the germline V gene are SGHAT and FQNNGV. The CDR3 length is 16 residues. V dropped 1 base and J dropped 0 bases, with 13 bases sitting between them. The CDR3 here is CASSLVIQANSYEQYF. CDR3 in DNA: TGTGCCAGCAGCTTAGTGATCCAGGCTAACTCCTACGAGCAGTACTTC.

The rearrangement joins TRBV19 to TRBJ1-1, with 8 bases matching TRBD1. The CDR3 extends over 12 amino acids. Germline V gene data show CDR1 as LNHDA and CDR2 as SQIVND (reference sequence). V was clipped by 8 bases and J by 4 bases; unmatched bases: 3. CDR3 sequence (DNA): TGTGCCAGTTTACAGGGGGTCACTGAAGCTTTCTTT. As protein: CASLQGVTEAFF.

The chain joins TRBV7-9 to TRBJ2-5; 7 positions agree with TRBD1. This CDR3 spans 15 amino acids. CDR1 and CDR2 from the germline V gene are SEHNR and FQNEAQ (reference sequence). The J segment lost 5 bases and the V segment lost 5 bases, leaving 11 bases of the junction unmatched. DNA of the CDR3: TGTGCCAGCAGCCCCGCAGGGGGAGCGAAGGAGACCCAGTACTTC. This sequence encodes CASSPAGGAKETQYF.

This clone was observed a single time. This chain connects TRBV19 to TRBJ1-5; D remains ambiguous. Trimming stripped 1 base from V and 1 base from J, with 8 bases between. There are 15 residues in the CDR3. The germline gives CDR1 LNHDA, CDR2 SQIVND (reference sequence). The CDR3 sequence: CASSIVVTSNQPQHF. The CDR3 DNA sequence: TGTGCCAGTAGTATAGTAGTAACCAGCAATCAGCCCCAGCATTTT. The variable domain in full, with the rest retrieved from reference TRBV19 and TRBJ1-5, is DGGITQSPKYLFRKEGQNVTLSCEQNLNHDAMYWYRQDPGQGLRLIYYSQIVNDFQKGDIAEGYSVSREKKESFPLTVTSAQKNPTAFYLCASSIVVTSNQPQHFGDGTRLSIL.

V is TRBV18 and J is TRBJ1-1; the D gene is possibly TRBD1 (5 bases). The germline CDR1 and CDR2 sequences are KGHSH and LQKENI. CDR3 length: 15 amino acids. V was trimmed by 3 bases and J by 0 bases, leaving 11 bases between them. CDR3 loop: CASSPLSGVNTEAFF. The CDR3 DNA reads as TGTGCCAGCTCACCCCTTTCGGGGGTGAACACTGAAGCTTTCTTT.

The chain carries TRBV2 and TRBJ2-7; a weak D match, TRBD1 (5 bases). Trimming shortened V by 8 bases and J by 3 bases, and 23 bases separated the two germline ends. The CDR3 length is 16 residues. Germline V CDR1 and CDR2: SNHLY, FYNNEI. The CDR3 loop is CASDLETKTVSYEQYF. CDR3 DNA: TGTGCCAGCGACCTAGAGACGAAGACAGTTAGCTACGAGCAGTACTTC.

This chain connects TRBV29-1 to TRBJ1-4, with TRBD1 matching over 10 bases. J lost 7 bases, V lost 2 bases, and 7 bases had no gene match. CDR3 size: 15 residues. Germline V gene sequence: CDR1 SQVTM, CDR2 ANQGSEA. The CDR3 here is CSVETGQGYSEKLFF. CDR3 sequence (DNA): TGCAGCGTTGAAACGGGACAGGGGTATTCTGAAAAACTGTTTTTT. Complete variable domain (other parts from reference TRBV29-1 and TRBJ1-4): SAVISQKPSRDICQRGTSLTIQCQVDSQVTMMFWYRQQPGQSLTLIATANQGSEATYESGFVIDKFPISRPNLTFSTLTVSNMSPEDSSIYLCSVETGQGYSEKLFFGSGTQLSVL.